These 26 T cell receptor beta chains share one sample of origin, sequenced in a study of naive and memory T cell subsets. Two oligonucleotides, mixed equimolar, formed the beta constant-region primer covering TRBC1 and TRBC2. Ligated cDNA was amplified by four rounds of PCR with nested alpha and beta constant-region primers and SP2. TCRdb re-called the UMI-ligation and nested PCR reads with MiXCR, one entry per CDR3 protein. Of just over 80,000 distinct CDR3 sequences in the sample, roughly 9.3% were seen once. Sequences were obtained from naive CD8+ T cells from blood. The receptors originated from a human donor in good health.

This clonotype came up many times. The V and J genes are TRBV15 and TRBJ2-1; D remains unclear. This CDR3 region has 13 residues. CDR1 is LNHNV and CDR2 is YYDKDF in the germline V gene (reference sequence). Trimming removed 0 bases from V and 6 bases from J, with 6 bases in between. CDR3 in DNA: TGTGCCACCAGCAGAGAGGGCGCCAATGAGCAGTTCTTC. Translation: CATSREGANEQFF.

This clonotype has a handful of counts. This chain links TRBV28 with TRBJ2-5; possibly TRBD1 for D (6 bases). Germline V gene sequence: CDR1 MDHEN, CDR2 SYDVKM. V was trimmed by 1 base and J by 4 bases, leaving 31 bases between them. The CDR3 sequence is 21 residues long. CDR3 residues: CASSLFIGKTGFKALRETQYF. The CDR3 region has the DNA TGTGCCAGCAGTTTATTCATAGGGAAAACAGGGTTTAAGGCCCTAAGAGAGACCCAGTACTTC.

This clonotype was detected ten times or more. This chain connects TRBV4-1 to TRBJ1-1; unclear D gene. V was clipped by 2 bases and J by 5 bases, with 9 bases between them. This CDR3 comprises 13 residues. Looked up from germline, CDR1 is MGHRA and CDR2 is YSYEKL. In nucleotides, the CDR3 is TGCGCCAGCAGCCAAACACTGGGGACTGAAGCTTTCTTT. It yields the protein CASSQTLGTEAFF.

The chain's CDR3 is CASSQGTGHNQPQHF. CDR3 DNA sequence: TGTGCCAGCAGCCAAGGGACAGGGCACAATCAGCCCCAGCATTTT. J is TRBJ1-5 and V is TRBV3-1; 8 bases are a match to TRBD1. Per germline, CDR1 LGHDT and CDR2 YNNKEL (reference sequence). The CDR3 consists of 15 residues. V trimming: 1 base; J trimming: 3 bases; junction bases outside the gene matches: 2.

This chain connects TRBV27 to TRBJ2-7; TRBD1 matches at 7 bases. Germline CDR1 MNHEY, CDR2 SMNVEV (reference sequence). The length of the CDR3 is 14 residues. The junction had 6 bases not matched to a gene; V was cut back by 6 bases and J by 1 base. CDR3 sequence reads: CASSRTGLSYEQYF. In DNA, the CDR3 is TGTGCCAGCAGCCGGACAGGTTTGTCCTACGAGCAGTACTTC.

The CDR3 here is CSGGNTNTGELFF. The CDR3 DNA follows: TGCAGCGGGGGGAACACGAACACCGGGGAGCTGTTTTTT. This rearrangement joins TRBV29-1 to TRBJ2-2, with D perhaps TRBD1 or TRBD2 (5 bases each). There are 13 residues in the CDR3. CDR1 is SQVTM and CDR2 is ANQGSEA in the germline V gene. Trimming removed 7 bases from V and 0 bases from J, with 9 bases in between.

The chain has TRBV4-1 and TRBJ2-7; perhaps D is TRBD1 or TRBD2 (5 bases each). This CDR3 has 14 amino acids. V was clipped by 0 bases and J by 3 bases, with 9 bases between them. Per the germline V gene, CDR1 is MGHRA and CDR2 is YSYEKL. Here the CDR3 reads CASSQDRGRYEQYF. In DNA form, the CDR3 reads TGCGCCAGCAGCCAAGATCGGGGCCGCTACGAGCAGTACTTC.

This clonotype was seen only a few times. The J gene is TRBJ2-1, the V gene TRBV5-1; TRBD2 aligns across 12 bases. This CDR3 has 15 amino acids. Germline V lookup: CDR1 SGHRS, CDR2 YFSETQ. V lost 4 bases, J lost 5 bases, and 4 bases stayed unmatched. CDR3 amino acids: CASSPGLAGNNEQFF. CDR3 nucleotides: TGCGCCAGCAGCCCGGGACTAGCGGGTAACAATGAGCAGTTCTTC.

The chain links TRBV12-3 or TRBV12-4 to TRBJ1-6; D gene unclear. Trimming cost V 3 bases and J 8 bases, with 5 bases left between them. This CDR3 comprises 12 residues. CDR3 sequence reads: CASSLGYSPLHF. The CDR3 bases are TGTGCCAGCAGTTTGGGGTATTCACCCCTCCACTTT.

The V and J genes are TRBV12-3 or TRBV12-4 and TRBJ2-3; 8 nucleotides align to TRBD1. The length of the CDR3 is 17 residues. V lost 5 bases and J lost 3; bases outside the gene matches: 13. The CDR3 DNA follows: TGTGCCAGCAGTGGAAATCCGACAGGGGTAGATACAGATACGCAGTATTTT. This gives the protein CASSGNPTGVDTDTQYF.

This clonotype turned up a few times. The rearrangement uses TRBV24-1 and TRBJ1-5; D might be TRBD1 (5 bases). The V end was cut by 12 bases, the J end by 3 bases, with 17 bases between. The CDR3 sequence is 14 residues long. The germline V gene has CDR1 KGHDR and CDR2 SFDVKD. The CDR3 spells CAPRSGEDNQPQHF. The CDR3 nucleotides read TGTGCCCCTCGGTCGGGGGAGGACAATCAGCCCCAGCATTTT.

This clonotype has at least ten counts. CDR3 nucleotide sequence: TGCGCCAGCAGTGAAGGGACAGGGGGTTTAGCTATTGGCTACACCTTC. It is translated as CASSEGTGGLAIGYTF. The V gene is TRBV10-2, the J gene TRBJ1-2; the match to TRBD1 covers 11 bases. The CDR3 has 16 residues. CDR1 WSHSY and CDR2 SAAADI come from the germline V gene. J gave up 7 bases and V 3 bases, and 10 bases lay outside the gene matches.

The DNA for the CDR3 is TGTGCCATCACTGAACAGGGGGGGTACACTGAAGCTTTCTTT. It encodes CAITEQGGYTEAFF. This chain links TRBV10-3 with TRBJ1-1; 8 bases are a match to TRBD1. The germline gives CDR1 ENHRY, CDR2 SYGVKD. CDR3 length: 14 amino acids. J gave up 3 bases and V 7 bases, and 7 bases lay outside the gene matches.

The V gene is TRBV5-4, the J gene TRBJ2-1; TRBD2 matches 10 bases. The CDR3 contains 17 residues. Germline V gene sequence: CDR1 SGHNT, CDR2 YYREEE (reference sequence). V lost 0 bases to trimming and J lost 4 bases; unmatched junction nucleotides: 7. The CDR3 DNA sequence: TGTGCCAGCAGCTTGGGTTTCCCGACTAGCGGGTACAATGAGCAGTTCTTC. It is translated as CASSLGFPTSGYNEQFF.

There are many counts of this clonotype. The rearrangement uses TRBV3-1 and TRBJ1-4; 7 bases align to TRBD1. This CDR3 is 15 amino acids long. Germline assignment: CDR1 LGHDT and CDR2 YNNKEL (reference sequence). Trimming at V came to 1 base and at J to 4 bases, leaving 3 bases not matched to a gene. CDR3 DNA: TGTGCCAGCAGCCAAGTGGACAGGAGTAATGAAAAACTGTTTTTT. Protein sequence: CASSQVDRSNEKLFF.

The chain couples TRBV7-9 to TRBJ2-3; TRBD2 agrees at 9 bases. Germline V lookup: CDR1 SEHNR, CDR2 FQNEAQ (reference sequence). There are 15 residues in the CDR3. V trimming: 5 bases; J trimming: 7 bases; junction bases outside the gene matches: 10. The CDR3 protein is CASSTGTSIFNTQYF. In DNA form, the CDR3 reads TGTGCCAGCAGCACCGGGACTAGCATATTTAATACGCAGTATTTT. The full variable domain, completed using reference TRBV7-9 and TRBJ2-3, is DTGVSQNPRHKITKRGQNVTFRCDPISEHNRLYWYRQTLGQGPEFLTYFQNEAQLEKSRLLSDRFSAERPKGSFSTLEIQRTEQGDSAMYLCASSTGTSIFNTQYFGPGTRLTVL.

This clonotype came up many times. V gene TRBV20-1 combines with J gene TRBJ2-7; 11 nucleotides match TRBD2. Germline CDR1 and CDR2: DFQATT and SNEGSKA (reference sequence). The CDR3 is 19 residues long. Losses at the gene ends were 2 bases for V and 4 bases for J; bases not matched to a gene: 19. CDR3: CSARSQGPLTSGNRYEQYF. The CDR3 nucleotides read TGCAGTGCTAGATCCCAGGGACCGTTGACTAGCGGGAATCGGTACGAGCAGTACTTC.

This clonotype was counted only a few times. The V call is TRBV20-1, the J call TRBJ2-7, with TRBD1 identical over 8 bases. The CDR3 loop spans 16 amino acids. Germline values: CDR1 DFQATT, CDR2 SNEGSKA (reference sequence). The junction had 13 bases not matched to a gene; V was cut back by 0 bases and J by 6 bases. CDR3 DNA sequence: TGCAGTGCTAGAGATACTAGGACAGGGAAATTAAGCGAGCAGTACTTC. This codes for CSARDTRTGKLSEQYF.

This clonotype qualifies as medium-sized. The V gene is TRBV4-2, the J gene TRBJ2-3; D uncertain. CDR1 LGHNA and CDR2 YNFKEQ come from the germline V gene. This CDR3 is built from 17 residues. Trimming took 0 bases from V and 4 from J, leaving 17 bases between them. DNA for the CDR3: TGTGCCAGCAGCCAAGAAATAGTGGAAGTAAGGTCAGATACGCAGTATTTT. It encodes CASSQEIVEVRSDTQYF.

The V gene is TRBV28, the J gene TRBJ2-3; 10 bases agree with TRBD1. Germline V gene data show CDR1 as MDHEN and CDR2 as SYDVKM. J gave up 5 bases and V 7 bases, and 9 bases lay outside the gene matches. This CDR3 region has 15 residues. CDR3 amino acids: CASIKGTGEIDTQYF. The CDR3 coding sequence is TGTGCCAGCATAAAGGGGACAGGGGAGATAGATACGCAGTATTTT.

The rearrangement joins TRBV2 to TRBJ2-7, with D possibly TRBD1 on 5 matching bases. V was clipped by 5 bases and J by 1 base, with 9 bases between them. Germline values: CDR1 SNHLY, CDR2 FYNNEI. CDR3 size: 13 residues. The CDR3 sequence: CASSPRQSYEQYF. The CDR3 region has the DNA TGTGCCAGCAGTCCTCGACAGTCCTACGAGCAGTACTTC. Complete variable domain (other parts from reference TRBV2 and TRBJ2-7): EPEVTQTPSHQVTQMGQEVILRCVPISNHLYFYWYRQILGQKVEFLVSFYNNEISEKSEIFDDQFSVERPDGSNFTLKIRSTKLEDSAMYFCASSPRQSYEQYFGPGTRLTVT.

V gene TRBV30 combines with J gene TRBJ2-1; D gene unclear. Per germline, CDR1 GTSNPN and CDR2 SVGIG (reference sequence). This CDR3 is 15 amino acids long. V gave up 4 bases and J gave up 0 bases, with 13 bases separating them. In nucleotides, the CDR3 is TGTGCCTGGACGGTTCGCTATAGCTCCTACAATGAGCAGTTCTTC. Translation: CAWTVRYSSYNEQFF.

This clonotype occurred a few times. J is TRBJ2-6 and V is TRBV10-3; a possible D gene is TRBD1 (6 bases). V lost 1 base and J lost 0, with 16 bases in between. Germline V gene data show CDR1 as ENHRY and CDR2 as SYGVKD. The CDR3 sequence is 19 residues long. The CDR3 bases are TGTGCCATCAGTGAGTACCGACAGGTCTCCTTCTCTGGGGCCAACGTCCTGACTTTC. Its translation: CAISEYRQVSFSGANVLTF.

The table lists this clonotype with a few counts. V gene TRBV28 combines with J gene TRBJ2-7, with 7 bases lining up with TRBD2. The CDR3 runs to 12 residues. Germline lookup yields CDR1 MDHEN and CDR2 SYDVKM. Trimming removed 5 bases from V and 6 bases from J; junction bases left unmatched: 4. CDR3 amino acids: CASSTLAGEQYF. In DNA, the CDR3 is TGTGCCAGCAGTACCTTAGCGGGCGAGCAGTACTTC.

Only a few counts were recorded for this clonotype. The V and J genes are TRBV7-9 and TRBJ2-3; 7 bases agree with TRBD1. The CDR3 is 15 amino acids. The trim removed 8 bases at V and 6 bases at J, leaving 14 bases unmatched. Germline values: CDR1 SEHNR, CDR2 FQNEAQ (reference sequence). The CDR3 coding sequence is TGTGCCAGCTTCGGACGACAGGGTCCCATGGATACGCAGTATTTT. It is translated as CASFGRQGPMDTQYF.

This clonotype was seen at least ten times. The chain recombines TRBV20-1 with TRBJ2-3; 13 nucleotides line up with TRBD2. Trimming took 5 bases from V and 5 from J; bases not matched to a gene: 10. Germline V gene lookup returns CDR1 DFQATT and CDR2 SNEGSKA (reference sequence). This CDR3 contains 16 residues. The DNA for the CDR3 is TGCAGTGCTGACGGGACTAGCGGGATTAGTGGAGATACGCAGTATTTT. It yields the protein CSADGTSGISGDTQYF.